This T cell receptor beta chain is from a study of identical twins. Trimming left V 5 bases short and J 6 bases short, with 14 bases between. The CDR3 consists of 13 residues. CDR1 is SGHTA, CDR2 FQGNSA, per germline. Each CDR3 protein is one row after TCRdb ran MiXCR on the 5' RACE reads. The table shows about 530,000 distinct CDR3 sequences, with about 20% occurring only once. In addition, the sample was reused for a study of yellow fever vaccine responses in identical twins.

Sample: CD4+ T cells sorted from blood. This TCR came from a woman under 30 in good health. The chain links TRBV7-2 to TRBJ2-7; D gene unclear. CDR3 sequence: CASSTGIVGEQYF. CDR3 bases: TGTGCCAGCAGCACCGGTATTGTAGGCGAGCAGTACTTC.